These 16 T cell receptor beta chains were sequenced from one sample in a study of molecular identifiers for immune sequencing clone quantification. MiXCR, applied by TCRdb to the PCR reads, yields one record per CDR3 protein. Of approximately 680,000 distinct CDR3 sequences listed, less than 30% are singletons. Sequenced input: naive CD8+ T cells from blood, with Jurkat cell RNA spiked in. Regarding subset: FACS-sorted CD8+CD4-CCR7+CD45RA+ naive T cells. The receptors originated from a human donor in good health. Some libraries in this study had Jurkat cell RNA spiked in.

This clonotype has a handful of counts. This sequence joins TRBV6-5 and TRBJ2-2, with 11 bases lining up with TRBD2. Germline values: CDR1 MNHEY, CDR2 SVGAGI. V dropped 1 base and J dropped 2; count of bases not matched to a gene: 9. The CDR3 covers 19 residues. CDR3 nucleotides: TGTGCCAGCAGTTACTGGGCACTAGCGGGGGACGCTAACACCGGGGAGCTGTTTTTT. It translates to CASSYWALAGDANTGELFF.

This clonotype showed up just a few times. A much larger clone lies a single base off, so this may be a read error. The V gene is TRBV28, the J gene TRBJ2-3; 10 nucleotides align to TRBD2. The CDR3 sequence is 16 residues long. The V gene's germline CDR1 is MDHEN and CDR2 SYDVKM. CDR3 in DNA: TGTGCCAGCGGTTTGGCTAGCGGGGGACGGGGAGATACGCAGTATTTT. It translates to CASGLASGGRGDTQYF.

Ten or more counts support this clonotype. V and J are TRBV20-1 and TRBJ2-7; the D gene is possibly TRBD2 (6 bases). CDR1 and CDR2 (germline): DFQATT, SNEGSKA (reference sequence). Trimming took 3 bases from V and 0 from J, leaving 12 bases between them. CDR3 length equals 14 residues. DNA for the CDR3: TGCAGTGCTAGGAGCGGGTATAGCTCCTACGAGCAGTACTTC. This encodes CSARSGYSSYEQYF.

This clonotype was detected only a few times. This chain uses TRBV27 with TRBJ2-2, with TRBD1 matching 8 bases. Germline loops: CDR1 MNHEY, CDR2 SMNVEV (reference sequence). The CDR3 is 17 residues long. J lost 1 base, V lost 4 bases, and 8 bases had no gene match. The CDR3 reads CASSWAPGGLNTGELFF. As DNA, the CDR3 is TGTGCCAGCAGTTGGGCACCAGGGGGCTTGAACACCGGGGAGCTGTTTTTT.

This clonotype was recorded a few times. The chain joins TRBV12-3 or TRBV12-4 to TRBJ1-1, with D hard to call. Trimming took 4 bases from V and 1 from J, leaving 7 bases between them. The CDR3 covers 13 residues. The CDR3 region has the DNA TGTGCCAGCAGTTCGGCGCAGAACACTGAAGCTTTCTTT. Amino acid sequence: CASSSAQNTEAFF.

This clonotype has a count of ten or more. The chain carries TRBV7-8 and TRBJ2-5, with TRBD2 identical over 8 bases. The V segment lost 7 bases and the J segment 4 bases; nucleotides outside the gene matches: 8. This CDR3 contains 14 residues. Germline lookup yields CDR1 SGHVS and CDR2 FQNEAQ. The CDR3 nucleotides are TGTGCCAGCACCCGAGCGGGGGCAGGAGAGACCCAGTACTTC. This gives the protein CASTRAGAGETQYF.

This clonotype was counted once. This may come from a read error, since a much larger clone is one base off. The J gene is TRBJ1-5, the V gene TRBV7-6; D not certain. Germline loops: CDR1 SGHVS, CDR2 FNYEAQ. The ends were cut back, 8 bases at V and 3 bases at J, with 11 bases in the middle. CDR3 size: 13 residues. The CDR3 loop is CASAAAPNQPQHF. CDR3 bases: TGTGCCAGCGCCGCGGCCCCCAATCAGCCCCAGCATTTT.

This clonotype was seen many times. The chain couples TRBV6-1 to TRBJ2-2, with 10 positions matching TRBD2. V gave up 10 bases and J gave up 0 bases; unmatched junction bases: 11. CDR3 length: 17 residues. CDR1 MNHNS and CDR2 SASEGT come from the germline V gene. The CDR3 sequence: CAIPLAGPKPNTGELFF. The CDR3 DNA reads TGTGCCATCCCACTAGCGGGGCCTAAACCGAACACCGGGGAGCTGTTTTTT.

Turning to this clonotype: At one boundary the junction diverges from the germline segment, which might be a read error. The CDR3 here is CASSPQRTGATYGYAF. In DNA form, the CDR3 reads TGCGCCAGCAGCCCCCAGAGGACAGGAGCTACCTATGGCTACGCCTTC. The rearrangement uses TRBV4-3 and TRBJ1-2, with TRBD1 matching over 7 bases. This CDR3 has 16 amino acids. The V gene's germline CDR1 is LGHNA and CDR2 YSLEER.

For this clonotype: This may arise from a read error, as a much more abundant clone is one base away. The chain recombines TRBV28 with TRBJ1-4, with D unclear. Germline V lookup: CDR1 MDHEN, CDR2 SYDVKM. The V and J ends lost 6 bases and 0 bases respectively, with 8 bases between them. This CDR3 is built from 14 residues. CDR3 loop: CASSIMATNEKLFF. The CDR3 DNA reads as TGTGCCAGCAGCATCATGGCAACTAATGAAAAACTGTTTTTT.

This clonotype was counted at least ten times. The chain recombines TRBV20-1 with TRBJ2-3, with D possibly matching TRBD2 (6 bases). Germline V gene sequence: CDR1 DFQATT, CDR2 SNEGSKA (reference sequence). CDR3 length: 15 amino acids. V was pared by 5 bases and J by 6 bases, with 21 bases between. CDR3: CSAPNPDTSPDTQYF. CDR3 DNA sequence: TGCAGTGCTCCGAACCCGGACACTAGCCCTGATACGCAGTATTTT.

At least ten counts were recorded for this clonotype. This chain links TRBV7-6 with TRBJ1-1; tentatively, D is TRBD1 (6 bases). V lost 4 bases to trimming and J lost 4 bases, with 10 bases between them. In germline, CDR1 is SGHVS, CDR2 FNYEAQ. CDR3 length equals 13 residues. For the CDR3, the DNA is TGTGCCAGCAGCTACAGGGTGGCCACTGAAGCTTTCTTT. Protein product: CASSYRVATEAFF. Full variable domain (remainder filled in from reference TRBV7-6 and TRBJ1-1): GAGVSQSPRYKVTKRGQDVALRCDPISGHVSLYWYRQALGQGPEFLTYFNYEAQQDKSGLPNDRFSAERPEGSISTLTIQRTEQRDSAMYRCASSYRVATEAFFGQGTRLTVV.

There are a few counts of this clonotype. The chain has TRBV20-1 and TRBJ2-7, with TRBD2 matching over 7 bases. Germline CDR1 is DFQATT and CDR2 is SNEGSKA (reference sequence). The trim removed 5 bases at V and 0 bases at J, leaving 16 bases unmatched. The CDR3 has 17 amino acids. Here the CDR3 reads CSAWGSGLRTPSYEQYF. The CDR3 bases are TGCAGTGCTTGGGGCTCGGGACTACGAACGCCCTCCTACGAGCAGTACTTC.

Note on this clonotype: A clone one base away is much larger, so this may be a read error. The gene calls are TRBV24-1 and TRBJ2-2; D gene ambiguous. The CDR3 length is 14 residues. CDR1 and CDR2 (germline): KGHDR, SFDVKD. Deletions cut 4 bases from V and 4 bases from J, with 9 bases between. As DNA, the CDR3 is TGTGCCACCAGTGACAGACGGGTCACCGGGGAGCTGTTTTTT. Translated, it gives CATSDRRVTGELFF.

This clonotype was recorded only once. This chain links TRBV4-3 with TRBJ1-1; D gene ambiguous. CDR1 is LGHNA and CDR2 is YSLEER in the germline V gene. The CDR3 has 16 residues. Trimming left V 1 base short and J 4 bases short, with 16 bases between. CDR3 residues: CASSQVRGIRGTEAFF. The CDR3 DNA reads TGCGCCAGCAGCCAAGTTCGAGGGATCCGGGGCACTGAAGCTTTCTTT.

This sequence joins TRBV6-2 or TRBV6-3 and TRBJ1-5; no clear D. Germline V CDR1 and CDR2: MNHEY, SVGEGT. This CDR3 has 15 residues. Deletions cut 6 bases from V and 0 bases from J, with 12 bases between. For the CDR3, the DNA is TGTGCCAGCAGGGAAGGGATCTTTAGCAATCAGCCCCAGCATTTT. Its translation is CASREGIFSNQPQHF.